This T cell receptor (beta chain) was profiled in a study of PD-L1 blockade in urothelial cancer. The overall study: About nine tenths of the roughly 29 patients were men who had bladder-origin urothelial cancer. Treatment start was followed by blood analysis at 3 weeks (second dose) and again at 6 weeks. Blood samples had a median of 141,255 T cells, roughly 84,000 unique TCRs, and clonality roughly 0.088.

TCRdb's copy holds only in-frame clones and misses some; the assay was immunoSEQ multiplex PCR. The table lists tens of thousands of clones, approximately 80% of them singletons. With 0 bases removed from V and 10 bases from J, the gap between germline ends came to 16 bases. The CDR3 loop spans 14 amino acids. CDR1 LNHNV and CDR2 YYDKDF come from the germline V gene (reference sequence). As concerns this clone: What it binds is unknown.

General study results and limits: Tumor-linked clones in blood grew more by 3 weeks in durable-benefit patients.

V usage is TRBV15 and J usage is TRBJ2-7; TRBD2 might be the D (6 bases). This TCR came from a man aged 65 to 85 with urothelial cancer. Sequences were derived from PBMCs, sampled around atezolizumab (anti-PD-L1) treatment. The CDR3 DNA reads as TGTGCCACCAGCAGAGAGGGGGGAGGTGCACCTCAGTACTTC. This translates into CATSREGGGAPQYF.